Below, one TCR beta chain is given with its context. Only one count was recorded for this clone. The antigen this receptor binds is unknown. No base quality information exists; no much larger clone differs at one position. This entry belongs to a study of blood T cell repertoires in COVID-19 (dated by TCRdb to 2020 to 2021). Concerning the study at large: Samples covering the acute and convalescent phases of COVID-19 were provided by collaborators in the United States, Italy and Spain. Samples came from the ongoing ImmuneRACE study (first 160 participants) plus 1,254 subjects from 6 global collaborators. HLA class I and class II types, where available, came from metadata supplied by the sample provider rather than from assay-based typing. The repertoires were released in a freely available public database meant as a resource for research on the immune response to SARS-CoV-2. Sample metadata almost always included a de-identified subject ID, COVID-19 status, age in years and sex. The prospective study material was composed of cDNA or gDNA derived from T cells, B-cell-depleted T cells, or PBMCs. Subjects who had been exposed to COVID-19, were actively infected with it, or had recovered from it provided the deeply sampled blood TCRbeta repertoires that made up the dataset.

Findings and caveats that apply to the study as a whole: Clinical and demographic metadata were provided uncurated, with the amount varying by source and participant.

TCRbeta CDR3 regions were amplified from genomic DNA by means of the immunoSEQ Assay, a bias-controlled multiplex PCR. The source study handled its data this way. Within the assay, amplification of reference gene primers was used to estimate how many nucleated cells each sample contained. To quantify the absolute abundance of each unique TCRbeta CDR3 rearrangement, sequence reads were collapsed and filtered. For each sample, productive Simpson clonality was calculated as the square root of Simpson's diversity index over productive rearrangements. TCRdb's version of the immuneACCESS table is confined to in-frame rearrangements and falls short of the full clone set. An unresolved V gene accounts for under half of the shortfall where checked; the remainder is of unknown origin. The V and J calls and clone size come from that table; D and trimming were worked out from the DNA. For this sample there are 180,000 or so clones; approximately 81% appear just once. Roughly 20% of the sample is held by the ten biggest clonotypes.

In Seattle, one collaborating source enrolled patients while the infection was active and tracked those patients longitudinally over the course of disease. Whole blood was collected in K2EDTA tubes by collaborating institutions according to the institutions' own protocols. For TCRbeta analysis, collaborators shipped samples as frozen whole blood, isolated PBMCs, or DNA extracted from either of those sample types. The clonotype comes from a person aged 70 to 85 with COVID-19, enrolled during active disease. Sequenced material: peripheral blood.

The DNA sequence reads TGTGCCATCAGTGAAACCCGAGGAAATGGAGCTTTTGGCTACACCTTC. This is translated as CAISETRGNGAFGYTF. The chain links TRBV10-3 with TRBJ1-2, with the D gene too uncertain to name. In the germline V gene, CDR1 corresponds to ENHRY and CDR2 to SYGVKD. The CDR3 goes from the cysteine to the phenylalanine over 16 residues. The DNA shown is the 48-base CDR3, in frame from base 1. Trimming removed 3 bases from V and 7 bases from J, leaving 21 bases between the germline ends.